The 9 T cell receptor beta chains below were found in one sample sequenced in a study of blood T cell repertoires in COVID-19. Here immunoSEQ multiplex PCR was the method, and the copy in TCRdb shows in-frame clones only, minus some. Of about 310,000 clones detected, more than 70% appear once; the ten largest clones hold approximately 7.8%. Sequencing was carried out using peripheral blood. Source of these receptors: a woman aged 50 to 65 who had recovered from COVID-19.

CDR3 DNA sequence: TGTGCCAGCACTAGACTTGGAGATTCACCCCTCCACTTT. This codes for CASTRLGDSPLHF. V usage is TRBV12-3 or TRBV12-4 and J usage is TRBJ1-6; no definite D call. CDR3 length: 13 residues. Trimming stripped 7 bases from V and 8 bases from J, with 12 bases between.

The chain is built from TRBV19 and TRBJ2-7; TRBD2 matches 9 bases. The trim removed 3 bases at V and 1 base at J, leaving 1 base unmatched. Germline lookup yields CDR1 LNHDA and CDR2 SQIVND (reference sequence). The CDR3 has 14 residues. DNA of the CDR3: TGTGCCAGTAGTATGACTAGCGGATCCTACGAGCAGTACTTC. This gives the protein CASSMTSGSYEQYF. The entire variable domain, with the rest obtained from reference TRBV19 and TRBJ2-7, is as follows: DGGITQSPKYLFRKEGQNVTLSCEQNLNHDAMYWYRQDPGQGLRLIYYSQIVNDFQKGDIAEGYSVSREKKESFPLTVTSAQKNPTAFYLCASSMTSGSYEQYFGPGTRLTVT.

V and J are TRBV4-3 and TRBJ2-7, with D possibly TRBD2 on 5 matching bases. V lost 0 bases and J lost 4, with 16 bases in between. The length of the CDR3 is 16 residues. Germline values: CDR1 LGHNA, CDR2 YSLEER. The CDR3 is CASSQDRSGSAYEQYF. CDR3 sequence (DNA): TGCGCCAGCAGCCAAGATCGTTCGGGGTCGGCGTACGAGCAGTACTTC.

The CDR3, as DNA: TGTGCCAGCAGCGAAGACAGGGGGGCTCTTGGCTACACCTTC. Protein sequence: CASSEDRGALGYTF. The chain carries TRBV7-9 and TRBJ1-2; TRBD1 aligns across 9 bases. The CDR3 extends over 14 amino acids. Germline values: CDR1 SEHNR, CDR2 FQNEAQ (reference sequence). J gave up 7 bases and V 5 bases, and 8 bases lay outside the gene matches. Looking up the rest from reference TRBV7-9 and TRBJ1-2 gives the full variable domain: DTGVSQNPRHKITKRGQNVTFRCDPISEHNRLYWYRQTLGQGPEFLTYFQNEAQLEKSRLLSDRFSAERPKGSFSTLEIQRTEQGDSAMYLCASSEDRGALGYTFGSGTRLTVV.

The V gene is TRBV15, the J gene TRBJ2-1, with 7 bases that match TRBD2. This CDR3 has 13 residues. Trimming removed 3 bases from V and 4 bases from J; junction bases left unmatched: 0. Germline V gene sequence: CDR1 LNHNV, CDR2 YYDKDF (reference sequence). The CDR3 is CATSSGRYNEQFF. The CDR3 coding sequence is TGTGCCACCAGCAGCGGGAGGTACAATGAGCAGTTCTTC.

The chain links TRBV6-2 or TRBV6-3 to TRBJ2-1, with 12 bases aligning to TRBD2. The germline V gene has CDR1 MNHEY and CDR2 SVGEGT. J gave up 7 bases and V 4 bases, and 5 bases lay outside the gene matches. The CDR3 is 15 residues long. The CDR3 here is CASSWTSGMRNEQFF. The CDR3 coding sequence is TGTGCCAGCAGTTGGACTAGCGGGATGCGGAATGAGCAGTTCTTC.

In nucleotides, the CDR3 is TGTGCCAGCAGCCACATCACGGCGAGGGATGAGCAGTTCTTC. It yields the protein CASSHITARDEQFF. The genes are TRBV7-9 and TRBJ2-1, with D possibly TRBD2 on 5 matching bases. The germline V and J ends were trimmed by 5 bases and 8 bases, with 16 bases remaining between them. The germline gives CDR1 SEHNR, CDR2 FQNEAQ (reference sequence). This CDR3 spans 14 amino acids.

The chain joins TRBV28 to TRBJ2-6; D not certain. This CDR3 comprises 16 residues. V gave up 3 bases and J gave up 0 bases, with 9 bases separating them. Per germline, CDR1 MDHEN and CDR2 SYDVKM. The DNA of the CDR3 is TGTGCCAGCAGTTTTAAGCATAACTCTGGGGCCAACGTCCTGACTTTC. Protein: CASSFKHNSGANVLTF. Full variable domain (rest looked up from reference TRBV28 and TRBJ2-6): DVKVTQSSRYLVKRTGEKVFLECVQDMDHENMFWYRQDPGLGLRLIYFSYDVKMKEKGDIPEGYSVSREKKERFSLILESASTNQTSMYLCASSFKHNSGANVLTFGAGSRLTVL.

The V and J genes are TRBV3-1 (or the pseudogene TRBV3-2) and TRBJ1-4, with 9 positions matching TRBD1. This CDR3 is built from 16 residues. CDR1 and CDR2 (germline): LGHDT, YNNKEL (reference sequence). The V and J ends lost 1 base and 8 bases, in that order; junction bases with no gene match: 8. Here the CDR3 reads CASSQGAQGAREKLFF. CDR3 sequence (DNA): TGTGCCAGCAGCCAAGGGGCACAGGGGGCGAGGGAAAAACTGTTTTTT.